This T cell receptor beta chain was identified in a study of T-cell reconstitution after alpha-beta-depleted transplantation in children. Whole-study results and caveats: From surviving recipient T cells and thymic progenitors came the high day-60 TCRbeta diversity observed in some patients. T cells produced anew were the main source of T-cell counts and diversity one year after transplant.

In its sample, this clonotype was seen many times. Antigen unknown. Germline-derived CDR1 and CDR2 are SGHRS and YFSETQ. The CDR3 extends over 14 amino acids. Losses at the gene ends were 2 bases for V and 5 bases for J; bases not matched to a gene: 5. A TCRbeta library incorporating unique molecular identifiers was prepared. TCRdb itself ran the PCR reads through MiXCR, one entry per CDR3 protein. This sample has roughly 300,000 distinct CDR3 sequences, with around 10% found just once. V gene TRBV5-1 combines with J gene TRBJ2-5, with TRBD2 matching over 8 bases. The sequencing here drew on peripheral blood, taken 180 days after TCRalphabeta/CD19-depleted stem cell transplant. The sequence was obtained from a male patient between 2 and 10 years old who had a stem cell transplant for chronic granulomatous disease, so the T cells may come from the graft donor. The CDR3 is CASSFGPGGETQYF. In DNA, the CDR3 is TGCGCCAGCAGCTTCGGACCGGGGGGGGAGACCCAGTACTTC.